Included here is one TCR beta chain sequence, with context. This sample was included in a study of blood T cell repertoires in COVID-19. Turning to the study itself: Acute and convalescent COVID-19 specimens originated in the United States, Italy and Spain. Sources were T cells, B-cell-depleted T cells, or PBMCs; the material itself was cDNA or gDNA.

Original methodology: Estimates of nucleated cell counts were drawn from the amplification of reference gene primers. Produced via immunoSEQ multiplex PCR; TCRdb's table is partial and in-frame only. V and J calls and clone size come straight from that table; D and trimming were deduced from the DNA. The repertoire consists of under 90,000 clones, with around 86% occurring once and the leading ten covering roughly 15%. The sample consisted of peripheral blood. This TCR derives from a woman aged 80 or older with active or convalescent COVID-19.

For the CDR3, the DNA is TGTGCCACCTCAGGGGGTTTGGGCGAGCAGTACTTC. Translated, it gives CATSGGLGEQYF. The V and J genes are TRBV7-2 and TRBJ2-7; TRBD1 matches at 7 bases. Germline loops: CDR1 SGHTA, CDR2 FQGNSA. The CDR3 loop spans 12 amino acids. V was pared by 10 bases and J by 6 bases, with 9 bases of the junction left unmatched. Together with reference TRBV7-2 and TRBJ2-7, the CDR3 gives the full variable domain: GAGVSQSPSNKVTEKGKDVELRCDPISGHTALYWYRQSLGQGLEFLIYFQGNSAPDKSGLPSDRFSAERTGGSVSTLTIQRTQQEDSAVYLCATSGGLGEQYFGPGTRLTVT.